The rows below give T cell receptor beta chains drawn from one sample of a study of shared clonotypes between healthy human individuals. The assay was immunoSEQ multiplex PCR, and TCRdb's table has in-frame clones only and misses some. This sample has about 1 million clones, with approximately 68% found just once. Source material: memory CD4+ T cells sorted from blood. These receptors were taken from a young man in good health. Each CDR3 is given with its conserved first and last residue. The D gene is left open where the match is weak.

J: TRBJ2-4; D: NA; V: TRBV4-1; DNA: TGCGCCAGCAGCTCTAGTTACATTCAGTACTTC; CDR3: CASSSSYIQYF
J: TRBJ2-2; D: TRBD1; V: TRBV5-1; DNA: TGCGCCAGCAGCTTCCGGACAGGGCCTTCGAACACCGGGGAGCTGTTTTTT; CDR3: CASSFRTGPSNTGELFF
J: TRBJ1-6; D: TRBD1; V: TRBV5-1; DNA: TGCGCCAGCAGCTCGGGACAGTTGGACTCACCCCTCCACTTT; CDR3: CASSSGQLDSPLHF
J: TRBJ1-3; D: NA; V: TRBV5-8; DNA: TGTGCCAGCAGCTTTCAGGGTTCTGGAAACACCATATATTTT; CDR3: CASSFQGSGNTIYF
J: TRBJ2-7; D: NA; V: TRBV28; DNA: TGTGCCAGCAGCTATGACAGTGACGAGCAGTACTTC; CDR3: CASSYDSDEQYF
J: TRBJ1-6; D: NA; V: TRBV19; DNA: TGTGCCAGTACAAGCGGCCCTGGCCAGTATTCACCCCTCCACTTT; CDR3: CASTSGPGQYSPLHF
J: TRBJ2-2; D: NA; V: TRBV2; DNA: TGTGCCAGCGGTCAGGGGCGGGTCACCGGGGAGCTGTTTTTT; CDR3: CASGQGRVTGELFF
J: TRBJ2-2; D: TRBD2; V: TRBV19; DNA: TGTGCCAGTTCTAGCGGATCGAACACCGGGGAGCTGTTTTTT; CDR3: CASSSGSNTGELFF
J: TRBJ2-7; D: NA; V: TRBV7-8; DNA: TGTGCCAGCAGCGCTGGGAGCTACGAGCAGTACTTC; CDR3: CASSAGSYEQYF
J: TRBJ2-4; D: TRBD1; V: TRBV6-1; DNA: TGTGCCAGCAGTGACCAGGGGGCATACATTCAGTACTTC; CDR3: CASSDQGAYIQYF
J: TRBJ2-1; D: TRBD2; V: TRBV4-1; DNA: TGCGCCAGCAGCCAAGAAGGAGGCGGGGGGGCGAATGAGCAGTTCTTC; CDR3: CASSQEGGGGANEQFF
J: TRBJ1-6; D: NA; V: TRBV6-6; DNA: TGTGCCAGCAGGAATCCCTTCTGGAATTTGGATTCACCCCTCCACTTT; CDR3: CASRNPFWNLDSPLHF